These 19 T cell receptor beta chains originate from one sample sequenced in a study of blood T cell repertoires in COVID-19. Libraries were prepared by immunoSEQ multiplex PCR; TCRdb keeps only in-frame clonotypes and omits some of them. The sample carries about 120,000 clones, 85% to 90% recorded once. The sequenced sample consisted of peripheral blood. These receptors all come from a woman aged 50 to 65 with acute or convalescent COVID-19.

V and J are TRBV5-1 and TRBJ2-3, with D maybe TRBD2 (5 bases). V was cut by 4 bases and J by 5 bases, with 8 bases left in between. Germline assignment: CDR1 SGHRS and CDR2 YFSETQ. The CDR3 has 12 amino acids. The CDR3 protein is CASSAGRDTQYF. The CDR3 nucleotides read TGCGCCAGCAGCGCGGGTCGAGATACGCAGTATTTT.

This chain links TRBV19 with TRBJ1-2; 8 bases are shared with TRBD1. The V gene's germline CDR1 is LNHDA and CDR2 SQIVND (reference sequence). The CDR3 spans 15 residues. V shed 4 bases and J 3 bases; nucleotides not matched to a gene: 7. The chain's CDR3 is CASSTRTGRDYGYTF. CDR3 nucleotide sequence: TGTGCCAGTAGTACTCGGACAGGGAGGGACTATGGCTACACCTTC.

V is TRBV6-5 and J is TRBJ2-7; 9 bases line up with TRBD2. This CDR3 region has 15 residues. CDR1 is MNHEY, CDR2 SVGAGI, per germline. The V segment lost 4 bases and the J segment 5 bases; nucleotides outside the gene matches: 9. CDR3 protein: CASSFLAGVRHEQYF. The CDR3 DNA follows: TGTGCCAGCAGTTTCTTAGCGGGAGTGAGACACGAGCAGTACTTC.

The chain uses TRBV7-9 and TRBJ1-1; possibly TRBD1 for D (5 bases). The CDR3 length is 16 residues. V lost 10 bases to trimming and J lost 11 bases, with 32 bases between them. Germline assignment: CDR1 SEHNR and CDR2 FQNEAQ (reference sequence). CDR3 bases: TGTGCCACCGGCCTCGACGGGGAGGGACTATTAAACGGGGCTTTCTTT. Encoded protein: CATGLDGEGLLNGAFF.

The CDR3 coding sequence is TGTGCCACCAGTGACGGGACAGGGGGCAATGAGCAGTTCTTC. It codes for CATSDGTGGNEQFF. This rearrangement joins TRBV24-1 to TRBJ2-1, with TRBD1 identical over 11 bases. V lost 4 bases to trimming and J lost 6 bases; unmatched junction nucleotides: 1. The CDR3 is 14 amino acids. Germline CDR1 KGHDR, CDR2 SFDVKD.

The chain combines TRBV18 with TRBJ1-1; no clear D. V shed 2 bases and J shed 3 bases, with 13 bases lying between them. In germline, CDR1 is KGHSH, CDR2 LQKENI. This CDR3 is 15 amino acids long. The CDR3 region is CASSPAREGDTEAFF. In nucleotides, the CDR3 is TGTGCCAGCTCACCAGCGAGGGAGGGAGACACTGAAGCTTTCTTT.

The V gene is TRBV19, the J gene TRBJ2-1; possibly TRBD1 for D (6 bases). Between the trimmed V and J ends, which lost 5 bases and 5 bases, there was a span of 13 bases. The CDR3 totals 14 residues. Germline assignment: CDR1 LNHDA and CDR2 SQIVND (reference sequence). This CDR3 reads CASSHTGYNNEQFF. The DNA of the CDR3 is TGTGCCAGTAGTCACACAGGGTATAACAATGAGCAGTTCTTC.

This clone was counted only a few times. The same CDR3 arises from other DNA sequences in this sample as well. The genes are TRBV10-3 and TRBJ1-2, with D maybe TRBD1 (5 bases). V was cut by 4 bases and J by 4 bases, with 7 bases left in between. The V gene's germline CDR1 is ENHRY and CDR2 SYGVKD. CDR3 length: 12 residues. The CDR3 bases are TGTGCCATCAGTGGGGGCCCCTATGGCTACACCTTC. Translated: CAISGGPYGYTF.

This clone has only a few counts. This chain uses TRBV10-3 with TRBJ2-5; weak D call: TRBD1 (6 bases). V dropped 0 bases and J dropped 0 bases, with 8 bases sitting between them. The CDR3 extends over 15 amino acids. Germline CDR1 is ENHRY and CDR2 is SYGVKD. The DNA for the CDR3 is TGTGCCATCAGTGAGTCCCGGGACAACCAAGAGACCCAGTACTTC. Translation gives CAISESRDNQETQYF.

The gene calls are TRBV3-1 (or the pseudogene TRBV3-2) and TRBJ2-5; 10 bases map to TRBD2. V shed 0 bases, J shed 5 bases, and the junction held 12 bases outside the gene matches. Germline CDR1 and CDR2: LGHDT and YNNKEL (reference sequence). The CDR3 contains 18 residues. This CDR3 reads CASSQEGSGRAPGETQYF. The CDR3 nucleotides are TGTGCCAGCAGCCAAGAGGGAAGCGGGAGGGCTCCGGGGGAGACCCAGTACTTC.

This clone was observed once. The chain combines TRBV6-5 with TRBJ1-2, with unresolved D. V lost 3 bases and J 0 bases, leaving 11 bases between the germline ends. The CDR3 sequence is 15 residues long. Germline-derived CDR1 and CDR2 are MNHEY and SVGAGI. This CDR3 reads CASSYKLGANYGYTF. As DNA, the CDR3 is TGTGCCAGCAGTTATAAGCTGGGAGCTAACTATGGCTACACCTTC.

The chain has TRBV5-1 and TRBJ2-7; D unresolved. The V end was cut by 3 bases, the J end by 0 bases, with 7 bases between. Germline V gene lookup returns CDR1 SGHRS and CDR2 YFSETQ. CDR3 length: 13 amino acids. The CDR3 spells CASSYRDSYEQYF. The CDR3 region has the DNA TGCGCCAGCAGCTACAGAGACTCCTACGAGCAGTACTTC. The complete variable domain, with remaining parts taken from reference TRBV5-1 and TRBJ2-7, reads KAGVTQTPRYLIKTRGQQVTLSCSPISGHRSVSWYQQTPGQGLQFLFEYFSETQRNKGNFPGRFSGRQFSNSRSEMNVSTLELGDSALYLCASSYRDSYEQYFGPGTRLTVT.

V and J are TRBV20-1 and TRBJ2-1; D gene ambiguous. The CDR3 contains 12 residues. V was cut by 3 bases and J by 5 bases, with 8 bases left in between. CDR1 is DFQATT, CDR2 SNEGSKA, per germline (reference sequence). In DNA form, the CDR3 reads TGCAGTGCTAGTAGAGGTAACAATGAGCAGTTCTTC. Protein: CSASRGNNEQFF.

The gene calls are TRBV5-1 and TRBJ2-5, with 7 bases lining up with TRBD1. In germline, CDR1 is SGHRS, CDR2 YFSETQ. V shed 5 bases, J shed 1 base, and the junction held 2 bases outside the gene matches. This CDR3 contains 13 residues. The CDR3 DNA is TGCGCCAGCAGGACAGGGCCCCAAGAGACCCAGTACTTC. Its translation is CASRTGPQETQYF.

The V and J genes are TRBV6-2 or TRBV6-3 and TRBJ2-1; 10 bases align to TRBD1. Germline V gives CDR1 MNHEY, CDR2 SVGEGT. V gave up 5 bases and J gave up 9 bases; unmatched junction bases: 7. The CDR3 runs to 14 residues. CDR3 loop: CASSGQGVGSEQFF. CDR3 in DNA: TGTGCCAGCAGTGGACAGGGGGTGGGATCTGAGCAGTTCTTC.

Here the CDR3 reads CAWREGQPNQPQHF. As DNA, the CDR3 is TGTGCCTGGAGGGAGGGGCAGCCCAATCAGCCCCAGCATTTT. The V and J genes are TRBV30 and TRBJ1-5; D is perhaps TRBD1 (5 bases). Trimming pared 3 bases from V and 3 bases from J, leaving 12 bases between. There are 14 residues in the CDR3. Germline lookup yields CDR1 GTSNPN and CDR2 SVGIG (reference sequence).

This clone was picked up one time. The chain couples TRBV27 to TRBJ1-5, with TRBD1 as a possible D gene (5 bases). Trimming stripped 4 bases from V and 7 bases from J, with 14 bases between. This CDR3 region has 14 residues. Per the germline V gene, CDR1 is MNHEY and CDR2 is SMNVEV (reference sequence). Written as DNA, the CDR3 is TGTGCCAGCAGTTGGGGGACTAACGGGCAGCCCCAGCATTTT. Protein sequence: CASSWGTNGQPQHF.

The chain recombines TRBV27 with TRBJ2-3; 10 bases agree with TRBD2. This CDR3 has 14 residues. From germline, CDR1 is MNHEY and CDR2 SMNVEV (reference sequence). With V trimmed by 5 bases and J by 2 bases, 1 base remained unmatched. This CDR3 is CASSLAGDTDTQYF. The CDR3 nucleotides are TGTGCCAGCAGTCTAGCGGGAGACACAGATACGCAGTATTTT.

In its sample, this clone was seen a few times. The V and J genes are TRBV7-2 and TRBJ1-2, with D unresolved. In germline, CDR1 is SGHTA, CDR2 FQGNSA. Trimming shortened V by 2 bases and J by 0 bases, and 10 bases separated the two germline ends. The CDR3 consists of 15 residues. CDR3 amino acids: CASSLSETANYGYTF. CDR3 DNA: TGTGCCAGCAGCTTATCGGAGACGGCTAACTATGGCTACACCTTC.